This TCR beta chain was recovered during a study of blood T cell repertoires in COVID-19. Here immunoSEQ multiplex PCR was the method, and the copy in TCRdb shows in-frame clones only, minus some. The sample includes about 290,000 clones, about 85% seen only once; the top ten take 4.1%. The sequenced material came from peripheral blood. The origin of this receptor is a woman between 50 and 59 years old with active or convalescent COVID-19.

The CDR3 DNA reads TGTGCCAGCAGCCCCTCCGGGACAGGGGGCTTCAATGAGCAGTTCTTC. It is translated as CASSPSGTGGFNEQFF. V is TRBV5-6 and J is TRBJ2-1; 12 bases agree with TRBD1. This CDR3 has 16 amino acids. The V gene's germline CDR1 is SGHDT and CDR2 YYEEEE. The V segment lost 4 bases and the J segment 6 bases; nucleotides outside the gene matches: 8.